What follows are 10 T cell receptor beta chains derived from one specimen sequenced in a study of PD-1 blockade in classical Hodgkin lymphoma. The assay was immunoSEQ multiplex PCR, and TCRdb's table has in-frame clones only and misses some. This table holds around 43,000 clones, roughly 73% found once. Each patient relapsed following autologous stem cell transplantation, and prior brentuximab vedotin exposure differed. Sequences were derived from peripheral blood mononuclear cells (PBMCs), sampled at baseline. The receptors stem from a human donor with classical Hodgkin lymphoma.

The J gene is TRBJ2-5, the V gene TRBV5-1, with D possibly being TRBD1 or TRBD2 (5 bases each). Trimming removed 0 bases from V and 3 bases from J, with 18 bases in between. The CDR3 sequence is 17 residues long. Looked up from germline, CDR1 is SGHRS and CDR2 is YFSETQ. The CDR3 DNA is TGCGCCAGCAGCTTGGCTGACGACACGGGGACGGAAGAGACCCAGTACTTC. It yields the protein CASSLADDTGTEETQYF. Using reference TRBV5-1 and TRBJ2-5 for the parts outside the CDR3, the full variable domain is KAGVTQTPRYLIKTRGQQVTLSCSPISGHRSVSWYQQTPGQGLQFLFEYFSETQRNKGNFPGRFSGRQFSNSRSEMNVSTLELGDSALYLCASSLADDTGTEETQYFGPGTRLLVL.

The CDR3 region has the DNA TGTGCCAGCAGCCAATCGGCCGGTGGGGTTGAAAAACTGTTTTTT. Translation: CASSQSAGGVEKLFF. The chain carries TRBV7-6 and TRBJ1-4; D not resolved. The CDR3 is 15 residues long. Germline CDR1 reads SGHVS; CDR2 reads FNYEAQ. V was trimmed by 5 bases and J by 7 bases, leaving 17 bases between them.

The J gene is TRBJ2-3, the V gene TRBV5-1; D is ambiguous. CDR3 length: 15 amino acids. Germline V gives CDR1 SGHRS, CDR2 YFSETQ. Trimming took off 4 bases at V and 4 bases at J, with 16 bases between the two ends. This CDR3 is CASSPDLWSADTQYF. Here the CDR3 DNA reads TGCGCCAGCAGCCCCGACCTTTGGAGCGCAGATACGCAGTATTTT.

The chain combines TRBV5-1 with TRBJ1-2; TRBD1 matches at 7 bases. V dropped 0 bases and J dropped 7; count of bases not matched to a gene: 9. Germline-derived CDR1 and CDR2 are SGHRS and YFSETQ. This CDR3 contains 15 residues. CDR3 amino acids: CASSLDGDRSIGYTF. The CDR3 DNA reads as TGCGCCAGCAGCTTGGATGGGGACAGATCTATTGGCTACACCTTC.

The chain couples TRBV6-1 to TRBJ1-2; D remains unclear. Looked up from germline, CDR1 is MNHNS and CDR2 is SASEGT. V was shortened by 0 bases and J by 0 bases, with 8 bases between the two germline ends. The CDR3 length is 15 residues. CDR3 in amino acids: CASSEADGANYGYTF. The CDR3 DNA reads TGTGCCAGCAGTGAAGCGGACGGCGCTAACTATGGCTACACCTTC.

This clone has just one count. This sequence joins TRBV7-3 and TRBJ2-5; D remains ambiguous. Trimming pared 5 bases from V and 5 bases from J, leaving 12 bases between. The CDR3 is 13 residues long. Per germline, CDR1 SGHTA and CDR2 FQGTGA. The CDR3 loop reads CASSRTPYETQYF. For the CDR3, the DNA is TGTGCCAGCAGCCGTACCCCATATGAGACCCAGTACTTC.

In this sample, this clone turned up once. The V call is TRBV29-1, the J call TRBJ1-1; TRBD1 is a possible D gene (6 bases). The germline V and J ends were trimmed by 7 bases and 5 bases, with 14 bases remaining between them. The CDR3 is 12 amino acids. Germline V gene sequence: CDR1 SQVTM, CDR2 ANQGSEA. In DNA form, the CDR3 reads TGCAGCGCCTGGGGACATCGGACTGAAGCTTTCTTT. Amino acids: CSAWGHRTEAFF.

This clone was counted a single time. The chain couples TRBV5-1 to TRBJ1-2; D is ambiguous. V lost 0 bases, J lost 3 bases, and 6 bases lay in between. The CDR3 loop spans 13 amino acids. Germline V gene data show CDR1 as SGHRS and CDR2 as YFSETQ. The CDR3 region is CASSLGGDYGYTF. The CDR3 DNA follows: TGCGCCAGCAGCTTGGGGGGAGACTATGGCTACACCTTC.

This clone has a handful of counts. Other DNA sequences from this sample encode an identical CDR3 as well. V gene TRBV29-1 combines with J gene TRBJ2-5; 13 positions agree with TRBD2. Germline-derived CDR1 and CDR2 are SQVTM and ANQGSEA. The junction had 1 base not matched to a gene; V was cut back by 1 base and J by 2 bases. The CDR3 runs to 15 residues. For the CDR3, the DNA is TGCAGCGTTGAAGGGACTAGCGGGGGACAAGAGACCCAGTACTTC. Its translation is CSVEGTSGGQETQYF.

The chain is built from TRBV27 and TRBJ2-5; 11 bases agree with TRBD2. The CDR3 consists of 16 residues. Germline CDR1 and CDR2: MNHEY and SMNVEV (reference sequence). Germline trimming cut 6 bases from V and 5 bases from J; bases unmatched to any gene: 11. The CDR3 loop is CASSDLGLAGRETQYF. The CDR3 region has the DNA TGTGCCAGCAGCGACCTCGGACTAGCGGGTAGGGAGACCCAGTACTTC.